This TCR beta chain was identified in a study of shared clonotypes between healthy human individuals. Whole-study results and caveats: Some naive CD4 clonotypes, about 5.5%, turned up in common across a few donors.

Comments on this clone: The antigen remains undetermined.

CDR1 is MDHEN, CDR2 SYDVKM, per germline. Trimming left V 6 bases short and J 1 base short, with 10 bases between. The CDR3 consists of 14 residues. This table comes from immunoSEQ multiplex PCR, and its TCRdb copy is limited to in-frame clones, with some not included. Of around 2.3 million clones listed, 95% are singletons. Sequences were obtained from naive CD4+ T cells sorted from blood. Specified subset: CD45RA+ positively selected. The chain carries TRBV28 and TRBJ1-5; D unresolved. This clonotype originated in a man aged 18 to 30 in good health. CDR3 loop: CASREVYSNQPQHF. CDR3 nucleotides: TGTGCCAGCAGGGAGGTATACAGCAATCAGCCCCAGCATTTT.